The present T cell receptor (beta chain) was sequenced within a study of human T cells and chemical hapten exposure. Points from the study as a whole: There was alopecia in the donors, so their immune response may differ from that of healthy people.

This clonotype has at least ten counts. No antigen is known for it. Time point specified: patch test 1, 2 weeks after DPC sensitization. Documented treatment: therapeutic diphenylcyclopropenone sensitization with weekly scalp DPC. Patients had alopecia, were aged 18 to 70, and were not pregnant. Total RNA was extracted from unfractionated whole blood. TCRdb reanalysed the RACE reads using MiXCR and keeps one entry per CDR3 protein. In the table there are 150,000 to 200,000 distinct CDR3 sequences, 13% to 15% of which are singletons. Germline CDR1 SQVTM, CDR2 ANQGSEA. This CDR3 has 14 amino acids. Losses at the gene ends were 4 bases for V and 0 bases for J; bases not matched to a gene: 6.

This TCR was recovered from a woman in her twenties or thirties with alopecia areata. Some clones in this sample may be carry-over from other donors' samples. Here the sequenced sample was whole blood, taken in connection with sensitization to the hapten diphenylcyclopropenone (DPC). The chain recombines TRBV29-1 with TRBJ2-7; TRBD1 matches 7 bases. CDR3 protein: CSVAGQLNSYEQYF. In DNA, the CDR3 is TGCAGCGTTGCGGGACAGCTAAACTCCTACGAGCAGTACTTC.